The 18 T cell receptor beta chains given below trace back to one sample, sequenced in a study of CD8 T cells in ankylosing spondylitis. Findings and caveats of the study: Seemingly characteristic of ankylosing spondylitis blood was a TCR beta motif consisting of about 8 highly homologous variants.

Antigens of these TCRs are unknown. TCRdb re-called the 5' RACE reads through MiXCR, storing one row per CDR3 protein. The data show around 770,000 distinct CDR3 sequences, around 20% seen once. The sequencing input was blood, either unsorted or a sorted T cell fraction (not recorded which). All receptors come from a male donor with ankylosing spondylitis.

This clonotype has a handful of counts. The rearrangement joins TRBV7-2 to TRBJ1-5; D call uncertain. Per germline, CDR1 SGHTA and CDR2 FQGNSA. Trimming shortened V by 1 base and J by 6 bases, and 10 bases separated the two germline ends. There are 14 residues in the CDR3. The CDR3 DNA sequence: TGTGCCAGCAGCTTAGGCCGGGAGGGTCAGCCCCAGCATTTT. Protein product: CASSLGREGQPQHF.

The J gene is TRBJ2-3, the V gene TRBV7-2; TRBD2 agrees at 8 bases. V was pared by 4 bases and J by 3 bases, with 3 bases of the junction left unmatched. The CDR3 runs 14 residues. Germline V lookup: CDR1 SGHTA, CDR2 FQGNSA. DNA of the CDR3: TGTGCCAGCAGCTCGACTAGCGTGACAGATACGCAGTATTTT. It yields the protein CASSSTSVTDTQYF.

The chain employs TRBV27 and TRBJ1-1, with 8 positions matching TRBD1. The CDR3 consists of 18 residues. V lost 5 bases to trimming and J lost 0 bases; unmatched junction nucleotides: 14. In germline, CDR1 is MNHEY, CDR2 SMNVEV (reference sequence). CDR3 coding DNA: TGTGCCAGCAGTGCCAGGACAGGGTCTATGGTCATGAACACTGAAGCTTTCTTT. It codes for CASSARTGSMVMNTEAFF.

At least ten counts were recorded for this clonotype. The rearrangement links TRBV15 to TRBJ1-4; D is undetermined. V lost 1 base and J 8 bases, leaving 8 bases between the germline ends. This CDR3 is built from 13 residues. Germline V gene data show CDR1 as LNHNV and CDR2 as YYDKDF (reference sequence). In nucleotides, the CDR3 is TGTGCCACCAGCAGAGCGACGGAAGAAAAACTGTTTTTT. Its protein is CATSRATEEKLFF.

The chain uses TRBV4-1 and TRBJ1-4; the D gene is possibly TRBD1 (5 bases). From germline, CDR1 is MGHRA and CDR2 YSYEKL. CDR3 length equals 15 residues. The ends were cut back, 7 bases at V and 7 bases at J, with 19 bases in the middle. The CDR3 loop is CASNHPQGYGEKLFF. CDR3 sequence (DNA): TGCGCCAGCAACCATCCCCAGGGATACGGTGAAAAACTGTTTTTT.

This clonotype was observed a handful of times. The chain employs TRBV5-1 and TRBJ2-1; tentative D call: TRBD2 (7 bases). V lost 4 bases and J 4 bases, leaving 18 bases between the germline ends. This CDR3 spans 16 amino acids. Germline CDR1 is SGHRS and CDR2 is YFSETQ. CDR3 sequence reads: CASSRGAERRYNEQFF. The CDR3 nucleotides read TGCGCCAGCAGCCGGGGGGCGGAGAGGCGATACAATGAGCAGTTCTTC.

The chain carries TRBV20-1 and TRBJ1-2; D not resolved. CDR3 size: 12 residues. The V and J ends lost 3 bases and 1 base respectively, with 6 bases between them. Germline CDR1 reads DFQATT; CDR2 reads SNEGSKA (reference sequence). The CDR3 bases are TGCAGTGCTAGTCTAGATAACTATGGCTACACCTTC. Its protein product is CSASLDNYGYTF.

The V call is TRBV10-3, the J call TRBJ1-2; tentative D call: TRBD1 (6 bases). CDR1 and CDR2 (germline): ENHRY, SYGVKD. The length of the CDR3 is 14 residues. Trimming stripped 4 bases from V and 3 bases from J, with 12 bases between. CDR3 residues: CAISGGGLDYGYTF. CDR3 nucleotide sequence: TGTGCCATCAGTGGAGGGGGGCTGGACTATGGCTACACCTTC.

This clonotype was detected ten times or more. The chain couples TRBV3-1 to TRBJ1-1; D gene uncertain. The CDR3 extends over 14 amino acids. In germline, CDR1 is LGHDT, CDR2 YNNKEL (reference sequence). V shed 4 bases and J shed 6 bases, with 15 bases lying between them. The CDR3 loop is CASSPAGFSAEAFF. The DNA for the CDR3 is TGTGCCAGCAGCCCCGCCGGGTTTAGTGCTGAAGCTTTCTTT.

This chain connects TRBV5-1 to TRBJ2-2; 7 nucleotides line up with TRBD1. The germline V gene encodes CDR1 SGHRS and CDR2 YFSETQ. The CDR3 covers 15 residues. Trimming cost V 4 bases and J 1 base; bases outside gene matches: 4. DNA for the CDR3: TGCGCCAGCAGCCACGGGGACAGGAACACCGGGGAGCTGTTTTTT. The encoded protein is CASSHGDRNTGELFF.

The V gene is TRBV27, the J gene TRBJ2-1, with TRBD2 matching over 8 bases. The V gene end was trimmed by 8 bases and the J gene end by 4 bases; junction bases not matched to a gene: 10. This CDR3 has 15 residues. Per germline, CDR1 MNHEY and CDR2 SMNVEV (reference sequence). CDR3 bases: TGTGCCAGCTTCAGACGGGCTAGCGGGTACAATGAGCAGTTCTTC. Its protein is CASFRRASGYNEQFF.

For the CDR3, the DNA is TGCAGTGCTGCGGGACTAACCTCCTACGAGCAGTACTTC. This gives the protein CSAAGLTSYEQYF. The rearrangement joins TRBV20-1 to TRBJ2-7, with TRBD2 identical over 7 bases. CDR3 size: 13 residues. Germline assignment: CDR1 DFQATT and CDR2 SNEGSKA (reference sequence). V gave up 5 bases and J gave up 0 bases; unmatched junction bases: 4.

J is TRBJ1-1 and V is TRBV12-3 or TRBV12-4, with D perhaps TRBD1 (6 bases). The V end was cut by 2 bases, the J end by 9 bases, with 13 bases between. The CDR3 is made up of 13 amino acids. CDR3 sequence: CASSLWGASQAFF. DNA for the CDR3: TGTGCCAGCAGTTTATGGGGGGCGAGTCAAGCTTTCTTT.

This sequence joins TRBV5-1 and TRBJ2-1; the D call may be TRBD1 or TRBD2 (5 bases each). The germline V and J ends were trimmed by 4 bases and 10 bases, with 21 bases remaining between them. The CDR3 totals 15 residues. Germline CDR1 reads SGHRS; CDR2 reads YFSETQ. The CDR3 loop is CASSRDLALGREQFF. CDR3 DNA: TGCGCCAGCAGCCGGGACCTGGCCCTAGGAAGGGAGCAGTTCTTC.

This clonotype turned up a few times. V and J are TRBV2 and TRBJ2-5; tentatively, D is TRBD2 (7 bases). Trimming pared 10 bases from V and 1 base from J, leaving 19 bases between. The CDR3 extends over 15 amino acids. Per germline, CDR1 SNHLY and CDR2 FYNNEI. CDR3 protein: CATEGGAGAQETQYF. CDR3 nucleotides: TGTGCCACCGAAGGTGGGGCGGGGGCCCAAGAGACCCAGTACTTC.

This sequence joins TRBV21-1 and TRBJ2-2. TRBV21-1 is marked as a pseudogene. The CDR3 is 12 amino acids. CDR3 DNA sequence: TGTGCCAGCAAAATTGACACCGGGGAGCTGTTTTTT. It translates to CASKIDTGELFF.

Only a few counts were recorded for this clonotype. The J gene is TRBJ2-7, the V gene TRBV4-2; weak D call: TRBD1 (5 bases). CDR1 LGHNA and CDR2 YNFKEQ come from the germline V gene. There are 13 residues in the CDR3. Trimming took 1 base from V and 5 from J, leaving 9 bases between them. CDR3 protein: CASSQADSHEQYF. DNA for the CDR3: TGTGCCAGCAGCCAAGCCGACAGTCACGAGCAGTACTTC.

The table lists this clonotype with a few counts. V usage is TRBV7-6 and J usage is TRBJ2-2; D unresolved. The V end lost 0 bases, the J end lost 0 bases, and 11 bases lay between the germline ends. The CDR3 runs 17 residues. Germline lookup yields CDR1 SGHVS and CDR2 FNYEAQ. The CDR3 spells CASSLAIGAPNTGELFF. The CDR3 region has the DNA TGTGCCAGCAGCTTAGCAATCGGAGCGCCGAACACCGGGGAGCTGTTTTTT.